These 4 T cell receptor beta chains were sequenced from one sample in a study of control samples from healthy donors and cancer patients. TCRdb's table, derived via immunoSEQ multiplex PCR, lists solely in-frame clones and lacks some. Among about 150,000 clones listed, about 90% were seen once. Material: blood. These receptors all come from a woman aged 30 to 39 in good health.

This clone was picked up one time. The chain combines TRBV5-1 with TRBJ2-5; D call uncertain. From germline, CDR1 is SGHRS and CDR2 YFSETQ. The CDR3 spans 11 residues. Trimming left V 4 bases short and J 2 bases short, with 3 bases between. CDR3 sequence reads: CASSQQETQYF. The CDR3 nucleotides read TGCGCCAGCAGCCAGCAAGAGACCCAGTACTTC.

The chain uses TRBV7-9 and TRBJ1-2, with D hard to call. There are 11 residues in the CDR3. The germline CDR1 and CDR2 sequences are SEHNR and FQNEAQ (reference sequence). Trimming stripped 4 bases from V and 7 bases from J, with 7 bases between. For the CDR3, the DNA is TGTGCCAGCAGCTCTGCCTTTGGCTACACCTTC. Protein: CASSSAFGYTF.

This chain uses TRBV21-1 with TRBJ2-5; the table gives TRBD2 as D, unverified against the DNA. TRBV21-1 represents a pseudogene. This CDR3 is 18 amino acids long. CDR3 coding DNA: TGTGCCAGCAGCCCCCCCCCGGCAGAGCGAAAACTGGAGGAGACCCAGTACTTC. Residues: CASSPPPAERKLEETQYF.

CDR3 nucleotides: TGTGCCAGCAGCTTGGGACCCGCCTACGAGCAGTACTTC. This codes for CASSLGPAYEQYF. V is TRBV5-8 and J is TRBJ2-7; D remains ambiguous. The CDR3 extends over 13 amino acids. Germline V gene sequence: CDR1 SGHTS, CDR2 YDEGEE. Trimming removed 0 bases from V and 2 bases from J, with 6 bases in between.